This T cell receptor beta chain appears in the sequencing data of a study of cytomegalovirus exposure and HLA in healthy donors. PCR involved 60 Vbeta and 13 Jbeta primers. Generated by immunoSEQ multiplex PCR, the TCRdb table keeps only in-frame clones and is missing some. The repertoire holds some 190,000 clones, around 80% seen once, with roughly 2% in the top ten. Study-wide results and limits: From TCR beta sequences, most subjects' HLA-A and HLA-B alleles were reportedly predicted accurately. A cluster of highly shared sequence variants was likely a sequencing artifact. TCR beta chains numbering about 160 were designated cytomegalovirus-associated.

With respect to this clone: The antigen is unknown.

V shed 5 bases and J shed 1 base, with 8 bases lying between them. Per germline, CDR1 LNHNV and CDR2 YYDKDF (reference sequence). The CDR3 length is 14 residues. The chain has TRBV15 and TRBJ1-4; D unclear. The sequence derives from a woman aged 25-40 years in good health and CMV-seronegative. Sequencing used PBMCs. DNA for the CDR3: TGTGCCACCAGCCCTGGAGGAACTAATGAAAAACTGTTTTTT. This translates into CATSPGGTNEKLFF.